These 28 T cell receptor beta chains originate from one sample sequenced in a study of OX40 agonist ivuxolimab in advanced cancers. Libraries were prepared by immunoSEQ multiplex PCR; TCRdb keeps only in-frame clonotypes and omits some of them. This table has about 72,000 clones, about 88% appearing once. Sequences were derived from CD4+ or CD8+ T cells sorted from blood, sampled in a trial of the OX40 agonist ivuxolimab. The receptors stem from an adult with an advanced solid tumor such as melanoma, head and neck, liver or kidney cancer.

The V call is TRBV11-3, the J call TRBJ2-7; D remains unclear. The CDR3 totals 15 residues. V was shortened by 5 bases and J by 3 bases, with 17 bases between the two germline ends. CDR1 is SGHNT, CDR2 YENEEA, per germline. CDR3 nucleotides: TGTGCCAGCAGCCCGTACCGCGGACGGAACTACGAGCAGTACTTC. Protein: CASSPYRGRNYEQYF.

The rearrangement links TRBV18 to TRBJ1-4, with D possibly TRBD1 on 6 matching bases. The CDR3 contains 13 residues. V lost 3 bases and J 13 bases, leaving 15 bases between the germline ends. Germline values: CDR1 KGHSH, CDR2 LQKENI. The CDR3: CASSPPDRIGLFF. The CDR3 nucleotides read TGTGCCAGCTCACCTCCAGACAGGATAGGACTGTTTTTT.

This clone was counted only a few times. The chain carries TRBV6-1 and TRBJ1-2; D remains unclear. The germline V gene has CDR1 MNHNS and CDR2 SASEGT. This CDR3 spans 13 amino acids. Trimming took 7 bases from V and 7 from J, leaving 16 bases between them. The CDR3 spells CASIRWAGTGYTF. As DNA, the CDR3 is TGTGCCAGCATACGATGGGCAGGAACTGGCTACACCTTC.

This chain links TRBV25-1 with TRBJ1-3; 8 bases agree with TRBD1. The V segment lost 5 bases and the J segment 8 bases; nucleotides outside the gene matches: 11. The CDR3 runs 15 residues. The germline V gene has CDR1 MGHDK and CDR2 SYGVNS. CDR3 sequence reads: CASSPGGTGGDTIYF. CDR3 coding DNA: TGTGCCAGCAGTCCCGGGGGCACAGGGGGTGACACCATATATTTT.

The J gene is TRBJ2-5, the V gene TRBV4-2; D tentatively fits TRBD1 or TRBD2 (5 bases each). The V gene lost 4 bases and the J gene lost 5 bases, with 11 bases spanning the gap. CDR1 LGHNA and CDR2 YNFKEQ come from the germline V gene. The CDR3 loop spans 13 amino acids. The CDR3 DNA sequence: TGTGCCAGCAGCCCTGGGACGTCGGAGACCCAGTACTTC. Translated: CASSPGTSETQYF.

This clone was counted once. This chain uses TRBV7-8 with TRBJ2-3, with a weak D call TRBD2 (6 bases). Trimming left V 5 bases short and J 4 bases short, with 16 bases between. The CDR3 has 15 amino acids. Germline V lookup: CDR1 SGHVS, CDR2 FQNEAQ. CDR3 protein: CASSHLGGRADTQYF. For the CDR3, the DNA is TGTGCCAGCAGCCATCTGGGAGGCCGTGCAGATACGCAGTATTTT.

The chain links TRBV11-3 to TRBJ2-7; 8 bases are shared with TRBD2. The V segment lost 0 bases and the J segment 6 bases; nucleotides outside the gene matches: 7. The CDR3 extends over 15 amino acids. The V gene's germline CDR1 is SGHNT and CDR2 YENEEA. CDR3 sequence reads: CASSLETSGSTEQYF. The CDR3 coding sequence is TGTGCCAGCAGCTTAGAAACTAGCGGATCGACCGAGCAGTACTTC.

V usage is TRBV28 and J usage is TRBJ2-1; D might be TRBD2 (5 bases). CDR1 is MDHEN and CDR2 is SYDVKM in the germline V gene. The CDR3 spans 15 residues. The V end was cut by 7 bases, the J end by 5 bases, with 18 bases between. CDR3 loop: CASILRGGPNNEQFF. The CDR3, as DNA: TGTGCCAGCATCCTACGGGGTGGACCAAACAATGAGCAGTTCTTC.

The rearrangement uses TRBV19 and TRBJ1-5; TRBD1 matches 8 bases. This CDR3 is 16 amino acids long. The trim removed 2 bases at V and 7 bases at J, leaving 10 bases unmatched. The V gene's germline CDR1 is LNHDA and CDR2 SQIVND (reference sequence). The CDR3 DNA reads TGTGCCAGTAGTATATTGGTGGACAGGGCGCGCCAGCCCCAGCATTTT. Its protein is CASSILVDRARQPQHF. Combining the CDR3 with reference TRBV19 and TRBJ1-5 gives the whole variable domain DGGITQSPKYLFRKEGQNVTLSCEQNLNHDAMYWYRQDPGQGLRLIYYSQIVNDFQKGDIAEGYSVSREKKESFPLTVTSAQKNPTAFYLCASSILVDRARQPQHFGDGTRLSIL.

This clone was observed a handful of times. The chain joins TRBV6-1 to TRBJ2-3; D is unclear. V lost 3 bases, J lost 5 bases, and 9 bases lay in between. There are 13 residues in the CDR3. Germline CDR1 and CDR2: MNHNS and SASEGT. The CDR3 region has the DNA TGTGCCAGCAGTGATGTAGTTCAAGATACGCAGTATTTT. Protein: CASSDVVQDTQYF.

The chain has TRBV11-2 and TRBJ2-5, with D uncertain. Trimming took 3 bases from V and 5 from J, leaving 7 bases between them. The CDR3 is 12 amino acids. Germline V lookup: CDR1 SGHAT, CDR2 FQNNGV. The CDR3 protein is CASSLSRETQYF. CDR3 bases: TGTGCCAGCAGCTTGAGTCGGGAGACCCAGTACTTC.

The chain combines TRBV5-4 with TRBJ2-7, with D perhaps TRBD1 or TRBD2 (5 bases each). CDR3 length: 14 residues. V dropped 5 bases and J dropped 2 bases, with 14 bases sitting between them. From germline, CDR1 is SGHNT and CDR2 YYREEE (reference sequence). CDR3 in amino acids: CASRNRDGPYEQYF. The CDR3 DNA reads TGTGCCAGCAGGAACCGGGACGGCCCCTACGAGCAGTACTTC. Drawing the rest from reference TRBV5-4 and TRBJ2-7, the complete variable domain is ETGVTQSPTHLIKTRGQQVTLRCSSQSGHNTVSWYQQALGQGPQFIFQYYREEENGRGNFPPRFSGLQFPNYSSELNVNALELDDSALYLCASRNRDGPYEQYFGPGTRLTVT.

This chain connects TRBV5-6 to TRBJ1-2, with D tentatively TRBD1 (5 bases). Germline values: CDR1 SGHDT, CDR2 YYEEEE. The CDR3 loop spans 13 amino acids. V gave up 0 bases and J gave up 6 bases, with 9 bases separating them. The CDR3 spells CASSLAGQDGYTF. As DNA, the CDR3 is TGTGCCAGCAGCTTGGCAGGGCAGGATGGCTACACCTTC.

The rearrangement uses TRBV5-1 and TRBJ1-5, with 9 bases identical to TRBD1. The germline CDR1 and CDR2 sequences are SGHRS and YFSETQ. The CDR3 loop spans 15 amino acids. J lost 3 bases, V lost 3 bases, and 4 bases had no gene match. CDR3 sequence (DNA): TGCGCCAGCAGCTCCGGGACAGGGTTCAATCAGCCCCAGCATTTT. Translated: CASSSGTGFNQPQHF.

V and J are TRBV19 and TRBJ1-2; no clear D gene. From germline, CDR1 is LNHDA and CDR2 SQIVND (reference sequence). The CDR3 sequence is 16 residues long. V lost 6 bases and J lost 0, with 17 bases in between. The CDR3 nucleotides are TGTGCCAGTAGAAAGGGAGGCGACCTCGCTAACTATGGCTACACCTTC. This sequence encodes CASRKGGDLANYGYTF.

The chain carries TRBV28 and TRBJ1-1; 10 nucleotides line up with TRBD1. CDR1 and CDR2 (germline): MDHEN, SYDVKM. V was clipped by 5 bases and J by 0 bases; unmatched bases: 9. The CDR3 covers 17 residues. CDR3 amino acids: CASSLWGQGYMNTEAFF. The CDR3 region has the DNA TGTGCCAGCAGTCTTTGGGGACAGGGGTACATGAACACTGAAGCTTTCTTT. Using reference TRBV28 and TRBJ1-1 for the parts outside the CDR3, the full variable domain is DVKVTQSSRYLVKRTGEKVFLECVQDMDHENMFWYRQDPGLGLRLIYFSYDVKMKEKGDIPEGYSVSREKKERFSLILESASTNQTSMYLCASSLWGQGYMNTEAFFGQGTRLTVV.

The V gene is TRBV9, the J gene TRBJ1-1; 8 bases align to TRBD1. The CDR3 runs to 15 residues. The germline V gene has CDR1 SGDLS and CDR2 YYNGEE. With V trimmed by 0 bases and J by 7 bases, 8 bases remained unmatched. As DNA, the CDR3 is TGTGCCAGCAGCGTAGGGGACAGGACTACAGGTGAAGCTTTCTTT. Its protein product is CASSVGDRTTGEAFF.

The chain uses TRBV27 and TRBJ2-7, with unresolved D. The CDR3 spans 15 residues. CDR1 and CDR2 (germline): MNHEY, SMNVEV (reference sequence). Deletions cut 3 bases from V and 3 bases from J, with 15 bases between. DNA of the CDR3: TGTGCCAGCAGTTTTTCCTTTGGCAGCTTCTACGAGCAGTACTTC. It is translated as CASSFSFGSFYEQYF.

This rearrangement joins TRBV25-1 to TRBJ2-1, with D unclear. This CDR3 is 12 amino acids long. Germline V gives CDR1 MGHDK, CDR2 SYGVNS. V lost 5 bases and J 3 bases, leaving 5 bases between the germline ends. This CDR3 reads CASSPRYNEQFF. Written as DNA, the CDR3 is TGTGCCAGCAGTCCACGCTACAATGAGCAGTTCTTC.

In nucleotides, the CDR3 is TGCGCCAGCAGAAACGCAGGCGTCTTCCAAGAGACCCAGTACTTC. Protein sequence: CASRNAGVFQETQYF. The chain joins TRBV5-1 to TRBJ2-5, with unresolved D. CDR1 SGHRS and CDR2 YFSETQ come from the germline V gene. This CDR3 comprises 15 residues. V shed 5 bases and J shed 1 base, with 15 bases lying between them.

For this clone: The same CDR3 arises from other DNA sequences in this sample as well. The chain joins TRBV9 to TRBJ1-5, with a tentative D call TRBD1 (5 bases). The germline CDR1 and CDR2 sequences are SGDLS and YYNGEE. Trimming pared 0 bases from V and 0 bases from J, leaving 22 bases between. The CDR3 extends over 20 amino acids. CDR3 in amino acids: CASSVGGMSGAADSNQPQHF. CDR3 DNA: TGTGCCAGCAGCGTAGGGGGGATGAGCGGGGCCGCTGATAGCAATCAGCCCCAGCATTTT.

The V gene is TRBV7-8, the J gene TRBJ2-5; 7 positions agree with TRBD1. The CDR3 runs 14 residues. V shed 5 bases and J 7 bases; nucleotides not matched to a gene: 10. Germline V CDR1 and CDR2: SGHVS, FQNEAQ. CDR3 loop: CASSPIGQAATQYF. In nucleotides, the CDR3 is TGTGCCAGCAGCCCGATCGGACAGGCGGCGACCCAGTACTTC.

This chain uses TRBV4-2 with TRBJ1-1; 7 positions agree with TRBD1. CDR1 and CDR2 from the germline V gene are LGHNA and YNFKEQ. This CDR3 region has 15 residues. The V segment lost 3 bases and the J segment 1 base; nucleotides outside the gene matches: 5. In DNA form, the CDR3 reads TGTGCCAGCAGCCAGGAGACAGGGAGGAACACTGAAGCTTTCTTT. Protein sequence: CASSQETGRNTEAFF.

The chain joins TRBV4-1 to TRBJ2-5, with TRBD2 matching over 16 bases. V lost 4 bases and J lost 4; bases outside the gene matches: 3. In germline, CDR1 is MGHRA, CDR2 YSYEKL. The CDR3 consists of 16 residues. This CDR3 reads CASSRGTSGGVETQYF. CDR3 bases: TGCGCCAGCAGCCGCGGGACTAGCGGGGGGGTAGAGACCCAGTACTTC.

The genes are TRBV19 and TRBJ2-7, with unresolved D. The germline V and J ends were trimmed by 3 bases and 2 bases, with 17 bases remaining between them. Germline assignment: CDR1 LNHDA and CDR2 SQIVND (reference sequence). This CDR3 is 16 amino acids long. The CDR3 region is CASSIGQGPSPYEQYF. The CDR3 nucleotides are TGTGCCAGTAGTATCGGCCAAGGGCCGTCCCCCTACGAGCAGTACTTC.

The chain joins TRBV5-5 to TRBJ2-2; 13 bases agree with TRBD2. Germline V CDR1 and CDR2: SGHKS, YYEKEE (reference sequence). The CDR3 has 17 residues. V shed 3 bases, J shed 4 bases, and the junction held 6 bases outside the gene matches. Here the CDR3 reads CASSSLLAGGITGELFF. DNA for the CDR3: TGTGCCAGCAGCTCACTACTAGCGGGGGGGATCACCGGGGAGCTGTTTTTT.

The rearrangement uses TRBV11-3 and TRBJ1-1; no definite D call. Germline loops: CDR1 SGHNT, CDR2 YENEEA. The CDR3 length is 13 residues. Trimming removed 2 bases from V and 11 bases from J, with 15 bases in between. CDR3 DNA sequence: TGTGCCAGCAGCTTATCGACGGGTTCTAATGCTTTCTTT. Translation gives CASSLSTGSNAFF. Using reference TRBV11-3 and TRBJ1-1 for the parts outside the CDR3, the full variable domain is EAGVVQSPRYKIIEKKQPVAFWCNPISGHNTLYWYLQNLGQGPELLIRYENEEAVDDSQLPKDRFSAERLKGVDSTLKIQPAELGDSAVYLCASSLSTGSNAFFGQGTRLTVV.

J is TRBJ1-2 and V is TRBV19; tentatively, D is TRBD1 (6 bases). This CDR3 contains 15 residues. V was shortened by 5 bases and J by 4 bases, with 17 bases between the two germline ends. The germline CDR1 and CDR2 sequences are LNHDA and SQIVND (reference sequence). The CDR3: CASSVYRDFVYGYTF. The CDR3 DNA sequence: TGTGCCAGTAGTGTGTACAGGGATTTCGTCTATGGCTACACCTTC.